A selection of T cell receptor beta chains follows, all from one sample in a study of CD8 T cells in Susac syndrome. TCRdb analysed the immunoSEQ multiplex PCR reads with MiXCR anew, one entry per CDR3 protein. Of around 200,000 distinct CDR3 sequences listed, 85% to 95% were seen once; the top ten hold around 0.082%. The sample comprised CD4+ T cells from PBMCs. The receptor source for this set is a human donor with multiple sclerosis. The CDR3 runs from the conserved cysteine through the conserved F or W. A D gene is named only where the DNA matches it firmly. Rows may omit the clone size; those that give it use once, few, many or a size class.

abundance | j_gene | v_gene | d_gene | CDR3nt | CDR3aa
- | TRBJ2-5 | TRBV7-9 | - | TGTGCCAGCAGCCCCGGGGCAGCGCCTCAAGAGACCCAGTACTTC | CASSPGAAPQETQYF
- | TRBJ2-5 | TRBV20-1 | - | TGCAGTGTTCGTTCCGGGAACCAGTACTTC | CSVRSGNQYF
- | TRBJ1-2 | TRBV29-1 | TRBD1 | TGCAGCGTTGAAGGGGGACAGGGCATCTATGGCTACACCTTC | CSVEGGQGIYGYTF
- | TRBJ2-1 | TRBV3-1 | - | TGTGCCAGCAGCCTCCTGGCTGGCGGGGCCTCCTACAATGAGCAGTTCTTC | CASSLLAGGASYNEQFF
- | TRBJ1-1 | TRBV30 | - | TGTGCCTGGAGTGGTGGAGGTCTGAACACTGAAGCTTTCTTT | CAWSGGGLNTEAFF
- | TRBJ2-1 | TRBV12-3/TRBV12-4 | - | TGTGCCAGCAGGACGGACACGAGCTCCTACAATGAGCAGTTCTTC | CASRTDTSSYNEQFF
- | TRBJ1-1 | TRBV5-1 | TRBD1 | TGCGCCAGCAGCAAGGGGACAGGGTCCTTGGGGAACACTGAAGCTTTCTTT | CASSKGTGSLGNTEAFF
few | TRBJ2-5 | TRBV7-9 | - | TGTGCCAGCAGTTTGCTCGAGACCCAGTACTTC | CASSLLETQYF
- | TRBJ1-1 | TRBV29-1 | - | TGCAGCGTTGAGAGGGCAGGGAGGCCTGAAGCTTTCTTT | CSVERAGRPEAFF
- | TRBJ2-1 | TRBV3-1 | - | TGTGCCAGCAAATCGCCGCTTGAGCAGTTCTTC | CASKSPLEQFF
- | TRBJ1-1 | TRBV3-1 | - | TGTGCCAGCAGCCCCCTGAGAGCGAACACTGAAGCCTTCTTT | CASSPLRANTEAFF
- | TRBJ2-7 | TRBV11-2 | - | TGTGCCAGCAGCCTTCATAGGGTGGACGAGCAGTACTTC | CASSLHRVDEQYF
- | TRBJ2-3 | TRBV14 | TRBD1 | TGTGCCAGCAGCCAAGGGACAGGGGCATCGTATTTT | CASSQGTGASYF
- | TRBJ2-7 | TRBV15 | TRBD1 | TGTGCCACCAGCAGAGAAGGATATTGGCAGGGGGACTACGAGCAGTACTTC | CATSREGYWQGDYEQYF
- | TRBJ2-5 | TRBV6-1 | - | TGTGCCAGCAGCCCTAGGGGGACGGAAGAGACCCAGTACTTC | CASSPRGTEETQYF
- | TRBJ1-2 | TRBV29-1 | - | TGCAGCGTTGTGGACCGGGGCTACACCTTC | CSVVDRGYTF
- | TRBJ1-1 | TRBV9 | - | TGTGCCAGCAGCGTGAGTCCGCACACTGAAGCTTTCTTT | CASSVSPHTEAFF
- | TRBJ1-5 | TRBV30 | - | TGTGCCTGGAGTGTACCCCCGAGAGGGAATCAGCCCCAGCATTTT | CAWSVPPRGNQPQHF
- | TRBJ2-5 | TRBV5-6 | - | TGTGCCAGCAGCCCGGACCTCCCTGGGCGGGAGACCCAGTACTTC | CASSPDLPGRETQYF
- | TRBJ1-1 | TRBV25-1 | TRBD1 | TGTGCCAGCAGTTTGACAGGGGGAGCTGAAGCTTTCTTT | CASSLTGGAEAFF
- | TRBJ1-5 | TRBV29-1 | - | TGCAGCGTTGTCCCGGGAGATAGCAATCAGCCCCAGCATTTT | CSVVPGDSNQPQHF
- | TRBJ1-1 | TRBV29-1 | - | TGCAGCGTCACAGGGTTCGGGAACACTGAAGCTTTCTTT | CSVTGFGNTEAFF
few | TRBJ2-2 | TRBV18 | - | TGTGCCAGCTCACGGGACACCGGGGAGCTGTTTTTT | CASSRDTGELFF
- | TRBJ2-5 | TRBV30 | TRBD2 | TGTGCCTGGAGCACTAGCGGGAAAGAGACCCAGTACTTC | CAWSTSGKETQYF
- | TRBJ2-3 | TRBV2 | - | TGTGCCAGCAGTGTTCGGGGGCCCAGCACAGATACGCAGTATTTT | CASSVRGPSTDTQYF
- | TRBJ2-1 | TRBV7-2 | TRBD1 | TGTGCCAGCAGCTTAACAGGGGCGTCCTACAATGAGCAGTTCTTC | CASSLTGASYNEQFF
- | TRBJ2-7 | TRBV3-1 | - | TGTGCCAGCAGGGGACCGAACGAGCAGTACTTC | CASRGPNEQYF
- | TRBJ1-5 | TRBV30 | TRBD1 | TGTGCCTGGGGGACAGGGCGAGAACAGCCCCAGCATTTT | CAWGTGREQPQHF
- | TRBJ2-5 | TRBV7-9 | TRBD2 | TGTGCCAGCAGCGCGTCCGGGACTAGCGGGGGAGAGACCCAGTACTTC | CASSASGTSGGETQYF
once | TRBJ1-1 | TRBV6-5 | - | TGTGCCAGCAGGGCATTGAACACTGAAGCTTTCTTT | CASRALNTEAFF
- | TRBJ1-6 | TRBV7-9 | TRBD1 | TGTGCCAGCTACGGGACAGGGAATTCACCCCTCCACTTT | CASYGTGNSPLHF
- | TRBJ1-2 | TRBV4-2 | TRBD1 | TGTGCCAGCAGCCAAGTGGAGACAGGGCCTGTGGGCTACACCTTC | CASSQVETGPVGYTF
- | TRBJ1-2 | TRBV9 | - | TGTGCCAGCAGCGCCGATGGGACGGCGATCTATGGCTACACCTTC | CASSADGTAIYGYTF
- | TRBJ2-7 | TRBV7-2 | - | TGTGCCAGCAACCCTGGCAGGGAGTACGAGCAGTACTTC | CASNPGREYEQYF
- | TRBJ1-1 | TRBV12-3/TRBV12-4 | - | TGTGCCAGCAGTGGAAGGACTGCCCGAATTGGCACTGAAGCTTTCTTT | CASSGRTARIGTEAFF
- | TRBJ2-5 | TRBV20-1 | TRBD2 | TGCAGTGCCTACGCCCTAGCGGGGGAGGAGACCCAGTACTTC | CSAYALAGEETQYF
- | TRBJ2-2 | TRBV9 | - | TGTGCCAGCAGCGCCTGGACAAGGGGGAACACCGGGGAGCTGTTTTTT | CASSAWTRGNTGELFF
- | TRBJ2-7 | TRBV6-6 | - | TGTGCCAGCAGTCGCGGGTCGGACGAGCAGTACTTC | CASSRGSDEQYF
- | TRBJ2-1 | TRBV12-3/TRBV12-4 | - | TGTGCCAGCAGTTTGGGAGGCTCACGGGATGAGCAGTTCTTC | CASSLGGSRDEQFF
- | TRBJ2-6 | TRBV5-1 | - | TGCGCCAGCAGCTTGGCGTTGGGGTCCGGGGCCAACGTCCTGACTTTC | CASSLALGSGANVLTF
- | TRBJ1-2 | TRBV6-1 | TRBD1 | TGTGCCAGCCAAAGAACAGGGGCGGATGGCTACACCTTC | CASQRTGADGYTF
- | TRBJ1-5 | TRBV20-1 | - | TGCAGTGCCGTAGCGACTGGGCAACATCAGCCCCAGCATTTT | CSAVATGQHQPQHF